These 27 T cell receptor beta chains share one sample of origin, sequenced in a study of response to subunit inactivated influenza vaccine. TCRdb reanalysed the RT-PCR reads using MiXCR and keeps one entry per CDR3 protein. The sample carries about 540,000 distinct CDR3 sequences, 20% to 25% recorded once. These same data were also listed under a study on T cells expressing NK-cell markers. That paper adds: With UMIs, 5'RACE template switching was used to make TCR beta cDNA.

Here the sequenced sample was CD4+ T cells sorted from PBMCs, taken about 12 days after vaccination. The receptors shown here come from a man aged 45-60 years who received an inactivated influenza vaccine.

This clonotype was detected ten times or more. For the CDR3, the DNA is TGTGCCAGCAGCTTAGCGACAGGGTTGAACACTGAAGCTTTCTTT. Encoded protein: CASSLATGLNTEAFF. V gene TRBV7-2 combines with J gene TRBJ1-1; 7 bases are a match to TRBD1. The CDR3 length is 15 residues. Germline lookup yields CDR1 SGHTA and CDR2 FQGNSA. The trim removed 0 bases at V and 0 bases at J, leaving 1 base unmatched.

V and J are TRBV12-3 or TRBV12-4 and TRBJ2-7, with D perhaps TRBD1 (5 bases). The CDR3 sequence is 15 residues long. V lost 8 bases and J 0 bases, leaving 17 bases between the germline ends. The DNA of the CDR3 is TGTGCCAGCTGGACGAACAGGATCCACTCCTACGAGCAGTACTTC. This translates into CASWTNRIHSYEQYF.

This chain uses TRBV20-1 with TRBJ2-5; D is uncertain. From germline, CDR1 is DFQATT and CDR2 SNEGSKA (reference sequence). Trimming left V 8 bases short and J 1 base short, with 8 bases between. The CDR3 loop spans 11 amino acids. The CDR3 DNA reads TGCAGTATGTACGGCCAAGAGACCCAGTACTTC. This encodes CSMYGQETQYF.

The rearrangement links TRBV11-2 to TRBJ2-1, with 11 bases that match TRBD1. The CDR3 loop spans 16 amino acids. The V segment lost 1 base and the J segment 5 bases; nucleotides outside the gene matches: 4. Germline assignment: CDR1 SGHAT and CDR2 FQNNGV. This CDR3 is CASSLAGTGGDNEQFF. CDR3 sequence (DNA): TGTGCCAGCAGCTTAGCCGGGACAGGGGGGGACAATGAGCAGTTCTTC.

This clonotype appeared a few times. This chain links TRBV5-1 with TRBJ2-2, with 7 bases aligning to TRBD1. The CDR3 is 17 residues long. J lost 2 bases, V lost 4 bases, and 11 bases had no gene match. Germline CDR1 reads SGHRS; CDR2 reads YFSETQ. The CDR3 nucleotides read TGCGCCAGCAGCCAACCCGGAAGACAGGGTAACACCGGGGAGCTGTTTTTT. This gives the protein CASSQPGRQGNTGELFF.

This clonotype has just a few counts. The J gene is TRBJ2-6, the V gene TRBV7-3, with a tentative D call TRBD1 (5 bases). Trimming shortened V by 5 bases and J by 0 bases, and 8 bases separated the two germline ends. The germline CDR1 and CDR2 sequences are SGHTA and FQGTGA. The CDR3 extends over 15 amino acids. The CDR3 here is CASSPGNSGANVLTF. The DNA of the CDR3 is TGTGCCAGCAGCCCAGGGAACTCTGGGGCCAACGTCCTGACTTTC.

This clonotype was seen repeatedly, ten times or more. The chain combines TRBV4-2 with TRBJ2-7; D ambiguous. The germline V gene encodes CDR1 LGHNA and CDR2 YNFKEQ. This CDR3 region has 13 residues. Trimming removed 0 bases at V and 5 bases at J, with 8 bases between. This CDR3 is CASSQDMGDEQYF. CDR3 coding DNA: TGTGCCAGCAGCCAAGATATGGGCGACGAGCAGTACTTC.

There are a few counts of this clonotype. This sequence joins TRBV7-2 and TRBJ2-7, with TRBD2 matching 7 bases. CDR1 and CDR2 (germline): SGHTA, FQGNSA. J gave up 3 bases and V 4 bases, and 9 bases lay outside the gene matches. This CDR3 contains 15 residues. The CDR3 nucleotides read TGTGCCAGCAGCTCCCTCCGGGACTATATCTACGAGCAGTACTTC. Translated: CASSSLRDYIYEQYF. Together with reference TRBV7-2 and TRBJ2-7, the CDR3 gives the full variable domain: GAGVSQSPSNKVTEKGKDVELRCDPISGHTALYWYRQSLGQGLEFLIYFQGNSAPDKSGLPSDRFSAERTGGSVSTLTIQRTQQEDSAVYLCASSSLRDYIYEQYFGPGTRLTVT.

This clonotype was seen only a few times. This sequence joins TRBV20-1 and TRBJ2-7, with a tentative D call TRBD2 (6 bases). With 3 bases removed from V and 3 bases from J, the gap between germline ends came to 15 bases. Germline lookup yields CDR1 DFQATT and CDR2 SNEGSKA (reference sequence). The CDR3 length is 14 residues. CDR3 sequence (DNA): TGCAGTGCTAGTCCCAATAGCGGCCTCTACGAGCAGTACTTC. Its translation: CSASPNSGLYEQYF.

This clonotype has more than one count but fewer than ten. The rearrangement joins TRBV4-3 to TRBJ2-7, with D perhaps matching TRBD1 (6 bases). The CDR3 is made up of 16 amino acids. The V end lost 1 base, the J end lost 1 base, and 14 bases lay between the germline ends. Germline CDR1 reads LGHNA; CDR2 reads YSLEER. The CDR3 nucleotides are TGCGCCAGCAGCCAAGTTTACAGGGATTATTCCTACGAGCAGTACTTC. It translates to CASSQVYRDYSYEQYF.

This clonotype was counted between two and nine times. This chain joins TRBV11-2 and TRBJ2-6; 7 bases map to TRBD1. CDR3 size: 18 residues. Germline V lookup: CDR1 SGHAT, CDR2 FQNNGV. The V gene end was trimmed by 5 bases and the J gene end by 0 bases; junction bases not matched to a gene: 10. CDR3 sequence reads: CASSKRPGQASGANVLTF. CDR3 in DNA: TGTGCCAGCAGCAAGAGGCCTGGACAGGCCTCTGGGGCCAACGTCCTGACTTTC.

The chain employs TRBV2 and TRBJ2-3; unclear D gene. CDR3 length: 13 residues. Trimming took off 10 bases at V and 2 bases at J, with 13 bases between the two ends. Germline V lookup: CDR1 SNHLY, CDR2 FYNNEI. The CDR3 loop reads CAINEQFTDTQYF. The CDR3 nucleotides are TGTGCCATCAACGAACAGTTCACAGATACGCAGTATTTT. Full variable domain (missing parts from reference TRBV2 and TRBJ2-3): EPEVTQTPSHQVTQMGQEVILRCVPISNHLYFYWYRQILGQKVEFLVSFYNNEISEKSEIFDDQFSVERPDGSNFTLKIRSTKLEDSAMYFCAINEQFTDTQYFGPGTRLTVL.

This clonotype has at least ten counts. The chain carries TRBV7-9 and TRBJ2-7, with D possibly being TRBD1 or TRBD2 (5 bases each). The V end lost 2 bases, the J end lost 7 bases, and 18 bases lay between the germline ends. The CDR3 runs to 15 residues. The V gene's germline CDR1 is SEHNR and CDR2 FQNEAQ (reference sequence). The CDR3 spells CASSLLGTSLGEQYF. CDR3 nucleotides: TGTGCCAGCAGCTTATTAGGGACGTCCTTGGGGGAGCAGTACTTC. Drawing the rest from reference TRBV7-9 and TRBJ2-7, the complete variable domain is DTGVSQNPRHKITKRGQNVTFRCDPISEHNRLYWYRQTLGQGPEFLTYFQNEAQLEKSRLLSDRFSAERPKGSFSTLEIQRTEQGDSAMYLCASSLLGTSLGEQYFGPGTRLTVT.

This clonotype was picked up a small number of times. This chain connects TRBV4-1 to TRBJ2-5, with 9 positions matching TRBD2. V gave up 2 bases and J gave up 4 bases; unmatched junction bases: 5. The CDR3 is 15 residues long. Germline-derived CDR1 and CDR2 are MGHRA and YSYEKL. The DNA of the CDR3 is TGCGCCAGCAGCCAACCCGGGACTAGCAGAGAGACCCAGTACTTC. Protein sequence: CASSQPGTSRETQYF.

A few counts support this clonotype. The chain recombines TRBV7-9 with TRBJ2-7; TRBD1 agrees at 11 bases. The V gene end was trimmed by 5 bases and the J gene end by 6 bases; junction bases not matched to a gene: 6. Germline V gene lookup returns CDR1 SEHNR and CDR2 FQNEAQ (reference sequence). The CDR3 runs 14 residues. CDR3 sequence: CASSAGQGVSEQYF. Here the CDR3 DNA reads TGTGCCAGCAGCGCGGGACAGGGGGTTAGCGAGCAGTACTTC.

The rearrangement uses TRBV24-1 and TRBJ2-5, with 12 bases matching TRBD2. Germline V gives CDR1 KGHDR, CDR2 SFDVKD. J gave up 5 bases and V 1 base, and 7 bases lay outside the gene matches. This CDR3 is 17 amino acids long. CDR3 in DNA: TGTGCCACCAGTGATTTCCCTAGCGGGAGGGCCTTGGAGACCCAGTACTTC. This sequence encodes CATSDFPSGRALETQYF.

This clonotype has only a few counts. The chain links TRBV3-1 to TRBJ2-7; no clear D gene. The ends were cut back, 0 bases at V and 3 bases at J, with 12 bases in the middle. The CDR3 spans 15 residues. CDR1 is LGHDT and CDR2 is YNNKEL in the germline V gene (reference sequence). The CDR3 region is CASSQDLPSRYEQYF. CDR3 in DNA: TGTGCCAGCAGCCAAGATCTACCAAGTCGCTACGAGCAGTACTTC.

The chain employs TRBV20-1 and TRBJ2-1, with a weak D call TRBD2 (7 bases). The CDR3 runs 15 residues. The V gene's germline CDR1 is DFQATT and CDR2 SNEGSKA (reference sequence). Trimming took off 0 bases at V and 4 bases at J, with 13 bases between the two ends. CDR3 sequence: CSARDWGGQYNEQFF. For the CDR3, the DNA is TGCAGTGCTAGAGATTGGGGGGGGCAGTACAATGAGCAGTTCTTC.

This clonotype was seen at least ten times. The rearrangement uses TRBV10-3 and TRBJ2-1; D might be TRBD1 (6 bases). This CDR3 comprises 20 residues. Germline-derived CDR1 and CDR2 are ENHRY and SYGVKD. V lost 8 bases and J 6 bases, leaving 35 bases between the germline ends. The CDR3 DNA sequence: TGTGCCATCGGGAGTGGGGGCATTGGACAGACGTTAGGGTCGGCCAATGAGCAGTTCTTC. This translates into CAIGSGGIGQTLGSANEQFF.

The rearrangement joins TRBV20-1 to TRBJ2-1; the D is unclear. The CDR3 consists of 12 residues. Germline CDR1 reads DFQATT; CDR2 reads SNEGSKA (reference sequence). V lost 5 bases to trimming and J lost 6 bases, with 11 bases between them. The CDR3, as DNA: TGCAGTGCTGGGCGGAGTGGCAATGAGCAGTTCTTC. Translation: CSAGRSGNEQFF.

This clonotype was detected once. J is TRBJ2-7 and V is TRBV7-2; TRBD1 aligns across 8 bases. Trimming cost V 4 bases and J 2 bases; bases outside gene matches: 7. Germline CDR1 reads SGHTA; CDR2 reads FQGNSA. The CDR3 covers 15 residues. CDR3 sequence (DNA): TGTGCCAGCAGCTCGGACAGGGAGCTAACCTACGAGCAGTACTTC. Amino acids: CASSSDRELTYEQYF.

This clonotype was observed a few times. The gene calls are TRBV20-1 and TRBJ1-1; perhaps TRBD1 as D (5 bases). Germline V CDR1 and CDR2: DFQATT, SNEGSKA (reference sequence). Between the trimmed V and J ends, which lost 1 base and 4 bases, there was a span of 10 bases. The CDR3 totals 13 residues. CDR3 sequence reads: CSARAGARTEAFF. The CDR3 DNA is TGCAGTGCTAGAGCTGGGGCGCGCACTGAAGCTTTCTTT.

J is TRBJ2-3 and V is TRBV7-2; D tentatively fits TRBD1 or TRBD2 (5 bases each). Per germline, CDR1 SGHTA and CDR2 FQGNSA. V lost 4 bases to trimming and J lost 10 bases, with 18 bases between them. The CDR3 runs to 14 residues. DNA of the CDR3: TGTGCCAGCAGCTCCCCCCAAGGGACCCTCGCGCAGTATTTT. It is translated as CASSSPQGTLAQYF.

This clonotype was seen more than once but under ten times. CDR3 loop: CASSHGTAAANTEAFF. The CDR3, as DNA: TGTGCCAGCTCACACGGGACAGCGGCTGCGAACACTGAAGCTTTCTTT. This chain joins TRBV18 and TRBJ1-1, with 7 bases aligning to TRBD1. V gave up 4 bases and J gave up 1 base; unmatched junction bases: 9. Per germline, CDR1 KGHSH and CDR2 LQKENI. This CDR3 comprises 16 residues.

This chain's CDR3 is CASIRHRGGTGELFF. The CDR3 nucleotides are TGTGCCAGCATTAGACACAGGGGTGGCACCGGGGAGCTGTTTTTT. V gene TRBV6-2 or TRBV6-3 combines with J gene TRBJ2-2; 7 bases match TRBD1. The V gene end was trimmed by 7 bases and the J gene end by 4 bases; junction bases not matched to a gene: 9. The CDR3 extends over 15 amino acids. From germline, CDR1 is MNHEY and CDR2 SVGEGT.

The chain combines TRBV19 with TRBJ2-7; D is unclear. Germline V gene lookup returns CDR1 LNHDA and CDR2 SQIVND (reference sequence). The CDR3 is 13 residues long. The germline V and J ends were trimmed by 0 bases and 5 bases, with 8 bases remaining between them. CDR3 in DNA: TGTGCCAGTAGTATAGATGAAAGGGACGAGCAGTACTTC. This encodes CASSIDERDEQYF.

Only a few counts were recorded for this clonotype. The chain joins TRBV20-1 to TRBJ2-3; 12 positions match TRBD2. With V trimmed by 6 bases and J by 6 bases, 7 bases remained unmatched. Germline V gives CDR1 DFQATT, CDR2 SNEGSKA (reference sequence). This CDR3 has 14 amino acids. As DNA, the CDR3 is TGCAGTGCAAGGACTAGCGGGATGGAGGATACGCAGTATTTT. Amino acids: CSARTSGMEDTQYF.